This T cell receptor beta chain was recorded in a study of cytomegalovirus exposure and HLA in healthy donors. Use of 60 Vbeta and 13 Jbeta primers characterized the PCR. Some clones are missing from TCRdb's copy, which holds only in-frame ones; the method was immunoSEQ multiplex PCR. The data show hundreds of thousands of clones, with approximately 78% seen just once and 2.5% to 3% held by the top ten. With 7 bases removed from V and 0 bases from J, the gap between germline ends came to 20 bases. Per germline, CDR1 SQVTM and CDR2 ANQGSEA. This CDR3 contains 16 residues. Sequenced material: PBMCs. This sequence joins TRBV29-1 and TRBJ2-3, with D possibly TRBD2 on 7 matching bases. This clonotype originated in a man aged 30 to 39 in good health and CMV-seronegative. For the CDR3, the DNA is TGCAGCGCCCCCTCTGGGGGGGCGACTAGCACAGATACGCAGTATTTT. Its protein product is CSAPSGGATSTDTQYF.